The 16 T cell receptor beta chains in this list originate from one sample, sequenced in a study of blood T cells in healthy people across ages (dated by TCRdb to about 2015). Library preparation was by 5' RACE. Sequencing used an Illumina HiSeq 2500. A second PCR of about 6 to 11 cycles was performed with a sample-barcoded 5' primer and a J-beta primer mix. The raw public reads went through TCRdb reprocessing: fastp at Q25, MiXCR clone calling, in-frame beta chains kept. Each CDR3 protein appears once, grouped with its most common genes and DNA. This sample has under 800,000 distinct CDR3 sequences in its table, and roughly 41% of those were observed once. 20% to 25% of the sample is in the top ten clones. Sample: blood. Receptors were obtained from a woman in her sixties or seventies in good health.

The rearrangement uses TRBV20-1 and TRBJ2-3; perhaps TRBD2 as D (6 bases). CDR1 is DFQATT and CDR2 is SNEGSKA in the germline V gene (reference sequence). The CDR3 loop spans 14 amino acids. The V and J ends lost 4 bases and 7 bases respectively, with 18 bases between them. The CDR3 sequence: CSANRDGGFNTQYF. Written as DNA, the CDR3 is TGCAGTGCTAACCGGGACGGGGGTTTTAATACGCAGTATTTT.

V and J are TRBV6-2 or TRBV6-3 and TRBJ2-4; D is ambiguous. The J call is in doubt because the DNA end fits TRBJ2-7 better. CDR3 length: 13 residues. CDR1 is MNHEY, CDR2 SVGEGT, per germline. CDR3 DNA sequence: TGTGCCAGCACGGACGGCGGACCCTACGAGCAGTACTTC. This codes for CASTDGGPYEQYF.

This clonotype was counted a few times. V usage is TRBV12-3 or TRBV12-4 and J usage is TRBJ2-3; a possible D gene is TRBD2 (6 bases). The CDR3 length is 16 residues. Deletions cut 6 bases from V and 1 base from J, with 17 bases between. The CDR3 sequence: CASRPGTAKGTDTQYF. In DNA form, the CDR3 reads TGTGCCAGCAGGCCCGGGACTGCTAAAGGCACAGATACGCAGTATTTT.

The chain uses TRBV2 and TRBJ2-7, with D maybe TRBD1 (6 bases). Trimming shortened V by 0 bases and J by 4 bases, and 22 bases separated the two germline ends. The CDR3 length is 18 residues. CDR1 and CDR2 from the germline V gene are SNHLY and FYNNEI. CDR3 nucleotides: TGTGCCAGCAGTGAAGCGCTTACGTTTACACAGGGTGGATACGAGCAGTACTTC. Its protein is CASSEALTFTQGGYEQYF.

This chain uses TRBV28 with TRBJ1-5; 7 nucleotides match TRBD1. This CDR3 is 16 amino acids long. Trimming cost V 3 bases and J 0 bases; bases outside gene matches: 5. Germline loops: CDR1 MDHEN, CDR2 SYDVKM. CDR3 protein: CASSFGTEDSNQPQHF. CDR3 DNA: TGTGCCAGCAGTTTTGGGACAGAAGATAGCAATCAGCCCCAGCATTTT. The whole variable domain, filled in from reference TRBV28 and TRBJ1-5, reads DVKVTQSSRYLVKRTGEKVFLECVQDMDHENMFWYRQDPGLGLRLIYFSYDVKMKEKGDIPEGYSVSREKKERFSLILESASTNQTSMYLCASSFGTEDSNQPQHFGDGTRLSIL.

The chain is built from TRBV20-1 and TRBJ1-1; no definite D call. In germline, CDR1 is DFQATT, CDR2 SNEGSKA (reference sequence). The CDR3 has 14 amino acids. V was pared by 3 bases and J by 2 bases, with 13 bases between. CDR3 sequence reads: CSASGVRINTEAFF. DNA for the CDR3: TGCAGTGCTAGCGGGGTCCGTATAAACACTGAAGCTTTCTTT.

This clonotype has more than one count but fewer than ten. The gene calls are TRBV29-1 and TRBJ2-7; TRBD1 or TRBD2 may be the D gene (5 bases each). The CDR3 consists of 14 residues. V lost 7 bases and J lost 5, with 21 bases in between. Germline V lookup: CDR1 SQVTM, CDR2 ANQGSEA. The CDR3 region is CSAVGAGLYNEQYF. The CDR3 DNA sequence: TGCAGCGCCGTCGGGGCGGGCCTCTATAACGAGCAGTACTTC.

The chain combines TRBV29-1 with TRBJ1-2, with TRBD1 matching over 7 bases. Germline trimming cut 6 bases from V and 2 bases from J; bases unmatched to any gene: 9. This CDR3 has 14 amino acids. Per the germline V gene, CDR1 is SQVTM and CDR2 is ANQGSEA. The CDR3 bases are TGCAGCGTCGCCGATATACAGGGGAACTATGGCTACACCTTC. Amino acid sequence: CSVADIQGNYGYTF.

This clonotype was detected a few times. This sequence joins TRBV20-1 and TRBJ2-1; 9 nucleotides align to TRBD2. This CDR3 contains 16 residues. Germline CDR1 is DFQATT and CDR2 is SNEGSKA (reference sequence). V shed 2 bases and J 6 bases; nucleotides not matched to a gene: 11. The CDR3 DNA reads as TGCAGTGCTAGACCTCATAGCGGGAGTAGTATCAATGAGCAGTTCTTC. Translation gives CSARPHSGSSINEQFF.

V is TRBV6-6 and J is TRBJ2-1, with 11 bases fitting TRBD2. Unmatched junction bases numbered 8, after V lost 4 bases and J lost 9 bases. Germline-derived CDR1 and CDR2 are MNHNY and SVGAGI (reference sequence). The CDR3 is 15 amino acids. DNA for the CDR3: TGTGCCAGCAGTTCACTACTAGCGGGAGTTATTGAGCAGTTCTTC. Its protein is CASSSLLAGVIEQFF.

The chain joins TRBV4-1 to TRBJ1-4; 7 bases are shared with TRBD1. Germline V gene lookup returns CDR1 MGHRA and CDR2 YSYEKL. The CDR3 consists of 15 residues. V shed 0 bases and J 5 bases; nucleotides not matched to a gene: 3. DNA of the CDR3: TGCGCCAGCAGCCAAGACGGACAGGAGAATGAAAAACTGTTTTTT. Protein: CASSQDGQENEKLFF.

This clonotype showed up just a few times. This chain joins TRBV20-1 and TRBJ2-1; the D gene is possibly TRBD2 (6 bases). The CDR3 is 14 residues long. V was cut by 5 bases and J by 4 bases, with 15 bases left in between. Germline CDR1 DFQATT, CDR2 SNEGSKA (reference sequence). CDR3 nucleotide sequence: TGCAGTGCTCCTTCCGGGACTCGTTACAATGAGCAGTTCTTC. As protein: CSAPSGTRYNEQFF.

The rearrangement links TRBV20-1 to TRBJ2-3; a possible D gene is TRBD2 (7 bases). The CDR3 length is 12 residues. Trimming stripped 4 bases from V and 7 bases from J, with 12 bases between. Germline CDR1 DFQATT, CDR2 SNEGSKA (reference sequence). As DNA, the CDR3 is TGCAGTGCTACTCGGGGGGCAAATACGCAGTATTTT. Amino acid sequence: CSATRGANTQYF.

The table lists this clonotype with many counts. The chain employs TRBV5-1 and TRBJ1-1; 8 bases agree with TRBD1. The germline gives CDR1 SGHRS, CDR2 YFSETQ. The CDR3 covers 15 residues. V lost 5 bases, J lost 1 base, and 7 bases stayed unmatched. The CDR3 is CASRTTGAPNTEAFF. CDR3 nucleotides: TGCGCCAGCAGGACGACAGGGGCGCCGAACACTGAAGCTTTCTTT. Variable domain in full (rest from reference TRBV5-1 and TRBJ1-1): KAGVTQTPRYLIKTRGQQVTLSCSPISGHRSVSWYQQTPGQGLQFLFEYFSETQRNKGNFPGRFSGRQFSNSRSEMNVSTLELGDSALYLCASRTTGAPNTEAFFGQGTRLTVV.

This clonotype was seen at least ten times. This chain uses TRBV10-3 with TRBJ2-7; 7 positions match TRBD2. Germline lookup yields CDR1 ENHRY and CDR2 SYGVKD. This CDR3 is built from 17 residues. J lost 2 bases, V lost 3 bases, and 13 bases had no gene match. CDR3 bases: TGTGCCATCAGTGACTCGACCCGGGGGACTATTCCCTACGAGCAGTACTTC. Translation: CAISDSTRGTIPYEQYF.

The chain has TRBV29-1 and TRBJ2-7, with D unclear. The CDR3 totals 14 residues. Trimming took off 6 bases at V and 6 bases at J, with 21 bases between the two ends. Looked up from germline, CDR1 is SQVTM and CDR2 is ANQGSEA. The CDR3 loop reads CSVTSTETYLEQYF. The CDR3 nucleotides read TGCAGCGTAACAAGCACCGAAACCTATCTCGAGCAGTACTTC.